This T cell receptor beta chain derives from a study of Graves' ophthalmopathy and Graves' hyperthyroidism. Looking at the study overall: Peripheral blood samples were taken at initial diagnosis, before any treatment.

Study-wide findings and caveats: The authors also found most expanded thyroid clonotypes above 0.001 frequency in blood. A 13-signature model separated ophthalmopathy from stable hyperthyroidism, just over 85% sensitivity, 80% to 83% specificity.

The authors amplified TCR beta CDR3 regions from RNA transcripts. The first-round RT-PCR employed HTBI primers together with the Qiagen OneStep RT-PCR kit. A multiplex PCR was then performed as the second round. From the multiplex PCR reads, TCRdb called clonotypes with MiXCR, one entry per CDR3 protein. The sample shows hundreds of thousands of distinct CDR3 sequences, around 40% of them seen only once. This clonotype was seen at least ten times. Its antigen is as yet unknown. Germline V gene sequence: CDR1 SNHLY, CDR2 FYNNEI. V lost 4 bases and J 0 bases, leaving 12 bases between the germline ends. CDR3 length: 15 residues. Out of 9.5 to 10 ml of fresh peripheral blood, PBMCs were obtained.

The V call is TRBV2, the J call TRBJ1-2; no definite D call. Sequences were obtained from peripheral blood. This receptor was identified in an adult man with Graves' ophthalmopathy. DNA for the CDR3: TGTGCCAGCAGTGCCGATATAGAAGCTAACTATGGCTACACCTTC. This gives the protein CASSADIEANYGYTF. Complete variable domain (other parts from reference TRBV2 and TRBJ1-2): EPEVTQTPSHQVTQMGQEVILRCVPISNHLYFYWYRQILGQKVEFLVSFYNNEISEKSEIFDDQFSVERPDGSNFTLKIRSTKLEDSAMYFCASSADIEANYGYTFGSGTRLTVV.